This section outlines one T cell receptor beta chain sequence together with its context. Assignments of participants to cohorts depended upon their own reported clinical history. The protocol was immunoSEQ multiplex PCR, while the TCRdb copy is restricted to in-frame clones and leaves out a portion. This sample has 390,000 or so clones, with just under 90% found just once. These data belong to a study of blood T cell repertoires in COVID-19. Study-level background: In each case, the material was cDNA or gDNA derived from T cells, B-cell-depleted T cells, or PBMCs.

V was pared by 3 bases and J by 6 bases, with 15 bases between. Germline V gives CDR1 LGHDT, CDR2 YNNKEL (reference sequence). The CDR3 has 14 residues. Sequences were obtained from PBMCs or T cells enriched from blood (not recorded which). The TCR originated in a woman between 50 and 59 years old who had recovered from COVID-19. The gene calls are TRBV3-1 (or the pseudogene TRBV3-2) and TRBJ2-7; the D gene is possibly TRBD2 (6 bases). CDR3 coding DNA: TGTGCCAGCAGCCAGACTCTGGAGGGTGGCGAGCAGTACTTC. Residues: CASSQTLEGGEQYF.